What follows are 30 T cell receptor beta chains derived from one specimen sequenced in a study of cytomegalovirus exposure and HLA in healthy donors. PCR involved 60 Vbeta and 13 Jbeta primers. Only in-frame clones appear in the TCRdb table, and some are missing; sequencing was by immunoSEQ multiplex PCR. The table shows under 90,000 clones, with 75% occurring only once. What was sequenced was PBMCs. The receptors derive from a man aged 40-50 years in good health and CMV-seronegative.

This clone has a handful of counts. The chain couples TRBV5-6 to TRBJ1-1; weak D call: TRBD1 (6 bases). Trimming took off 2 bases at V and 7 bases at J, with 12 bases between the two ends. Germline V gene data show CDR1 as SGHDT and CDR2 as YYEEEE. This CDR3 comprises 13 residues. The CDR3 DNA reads TGTGCCAGCAGCTTTACAGGGATTTATGAAGCTTTCTTT. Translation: CASSFTGIYEAFF.

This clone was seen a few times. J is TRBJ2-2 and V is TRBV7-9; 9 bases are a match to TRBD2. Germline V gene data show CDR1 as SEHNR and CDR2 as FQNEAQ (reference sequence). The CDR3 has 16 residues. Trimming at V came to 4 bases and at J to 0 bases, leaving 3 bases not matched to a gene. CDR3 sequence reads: CASSYRLAANTGELFF. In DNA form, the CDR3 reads TGTGCCAGCAGCTATAGACTAGCGGCGAACACCGGGGAGCTGTTTTTT.

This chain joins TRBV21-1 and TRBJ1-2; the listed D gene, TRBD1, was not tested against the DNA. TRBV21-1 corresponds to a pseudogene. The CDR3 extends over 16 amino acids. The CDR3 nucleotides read TGTGCCAGCAGCATTCTACAGTGGAAATTTAACTATGGCTACACCTTC. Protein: CASSILQWKFNYGYTF.

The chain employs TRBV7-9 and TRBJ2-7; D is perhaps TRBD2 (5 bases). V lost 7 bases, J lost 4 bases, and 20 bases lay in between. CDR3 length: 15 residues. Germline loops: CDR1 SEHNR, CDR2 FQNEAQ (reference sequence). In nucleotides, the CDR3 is TGTGCCAGCACCTCCGCGGCTCTTGGAGGATACGAGCAGTACTTC. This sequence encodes CASTSAALGGYEQYF.

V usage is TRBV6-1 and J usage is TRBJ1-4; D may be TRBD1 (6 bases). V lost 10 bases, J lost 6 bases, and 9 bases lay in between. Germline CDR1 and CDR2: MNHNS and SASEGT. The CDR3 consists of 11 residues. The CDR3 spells CATQGYEKLFF. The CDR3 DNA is TGTGCCACCCAGGGGTATGAAAAACTGTTTTTT.

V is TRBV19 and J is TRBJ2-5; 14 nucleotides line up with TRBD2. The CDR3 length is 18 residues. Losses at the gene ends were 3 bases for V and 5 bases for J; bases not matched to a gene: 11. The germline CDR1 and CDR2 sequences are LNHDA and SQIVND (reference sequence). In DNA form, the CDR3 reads TGTGCCAGTAGTATGAAGGCCGGGACTAGCGGGGGCAGGGAGACCCAGTACTTC. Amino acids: CASSMKAGTSGGRETQYF.

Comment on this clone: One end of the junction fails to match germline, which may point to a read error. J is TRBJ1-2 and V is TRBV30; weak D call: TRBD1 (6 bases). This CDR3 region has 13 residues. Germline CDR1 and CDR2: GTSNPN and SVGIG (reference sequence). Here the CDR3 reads CAWRVRTDYGYPF. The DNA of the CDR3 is TGTGCCTGGAGAGTCCGGACAGACTATGGCTACCCCTTC.

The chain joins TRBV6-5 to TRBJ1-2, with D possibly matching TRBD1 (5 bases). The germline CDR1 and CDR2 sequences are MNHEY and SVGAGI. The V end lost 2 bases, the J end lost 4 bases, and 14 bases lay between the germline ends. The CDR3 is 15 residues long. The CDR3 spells CASSYPSGGSYGYTF. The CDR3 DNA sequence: TGTGCCAGCAGTTACCCATCCGGGGGGAGCTATGGCTACACCTTC.

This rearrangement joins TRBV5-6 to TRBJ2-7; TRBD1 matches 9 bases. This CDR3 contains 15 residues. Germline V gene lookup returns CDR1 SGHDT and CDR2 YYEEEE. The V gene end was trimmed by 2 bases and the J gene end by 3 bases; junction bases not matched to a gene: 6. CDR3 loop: CASSFGTGQGYEQYF. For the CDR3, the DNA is TGTGCCAGCAGCTTCGGGACAGGGCAAGGCTACGAGCAGTACTTC.

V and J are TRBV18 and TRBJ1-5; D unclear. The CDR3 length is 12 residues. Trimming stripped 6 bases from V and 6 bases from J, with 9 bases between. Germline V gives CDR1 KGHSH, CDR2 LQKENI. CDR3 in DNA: TGTGCCAGCTCGCCGGGAGGTCAGCCCCAGCATTTT. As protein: CASSPGGQPQHF.

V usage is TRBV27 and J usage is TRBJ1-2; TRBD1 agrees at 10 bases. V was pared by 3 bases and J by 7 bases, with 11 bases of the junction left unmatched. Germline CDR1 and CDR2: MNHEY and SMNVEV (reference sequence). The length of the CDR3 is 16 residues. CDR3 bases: TGTGCCAGCAGTTTCTGGACCGGGACAGGGGTCTCTGGCTACACCTTC. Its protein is CASSFWTGTGVSGYTF.

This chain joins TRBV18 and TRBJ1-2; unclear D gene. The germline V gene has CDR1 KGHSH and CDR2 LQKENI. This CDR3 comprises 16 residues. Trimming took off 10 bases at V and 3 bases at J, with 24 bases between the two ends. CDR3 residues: CATPVTRGGNDYGYTF. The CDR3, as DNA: TGTGCCACCCCGGTAACCCGAGGAGGAAACGACTATGGCTACACCTTC.

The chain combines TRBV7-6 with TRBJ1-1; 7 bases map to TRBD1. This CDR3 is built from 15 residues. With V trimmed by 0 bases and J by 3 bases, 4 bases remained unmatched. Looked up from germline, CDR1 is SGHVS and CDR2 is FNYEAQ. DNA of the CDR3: TGTGCCAGCAGCTTAGCGCCAGGGGGTCACACTGAAGCTTTCTTT. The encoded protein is CASSLAPGGHTEAFF.

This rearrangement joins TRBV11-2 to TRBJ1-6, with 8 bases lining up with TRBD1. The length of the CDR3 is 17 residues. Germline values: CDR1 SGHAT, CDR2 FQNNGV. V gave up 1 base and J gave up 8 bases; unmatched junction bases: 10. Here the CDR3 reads CASSLARTGRLYSPLHF. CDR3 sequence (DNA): TGTGCCAGCAGCTTAGCTAGGACAGGGAGGTTGTATTCACCCCTCCACTTT.

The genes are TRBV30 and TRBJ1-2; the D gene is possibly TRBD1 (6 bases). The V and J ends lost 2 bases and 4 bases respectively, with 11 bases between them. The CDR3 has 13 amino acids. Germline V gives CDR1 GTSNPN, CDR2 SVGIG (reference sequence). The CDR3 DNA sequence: TGTGCCTGGAGTCCGCTACAGGGCTATGGCTACACCTTC. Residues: CAWSPLQGYGYTF.

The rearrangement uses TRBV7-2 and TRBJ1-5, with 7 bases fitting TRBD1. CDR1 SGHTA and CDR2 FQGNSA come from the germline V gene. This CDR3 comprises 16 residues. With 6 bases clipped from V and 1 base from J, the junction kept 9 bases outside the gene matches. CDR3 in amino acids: CASSRSAGGSNQPQHF. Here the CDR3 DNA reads TGTGCCAGCAGTAGATCGGCAGGGGGAAGCAATCAGCCCCAGCATTTT.

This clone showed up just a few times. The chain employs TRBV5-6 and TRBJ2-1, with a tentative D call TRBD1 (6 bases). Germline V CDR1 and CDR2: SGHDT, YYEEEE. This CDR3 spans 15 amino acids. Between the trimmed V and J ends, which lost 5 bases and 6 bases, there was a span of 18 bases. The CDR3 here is CASSPTSGAGNEQFF. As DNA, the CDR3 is TGTGCCAGCAGTCCGACCTCAGGGGCGGGCAATGAGCAGTTCTTC.

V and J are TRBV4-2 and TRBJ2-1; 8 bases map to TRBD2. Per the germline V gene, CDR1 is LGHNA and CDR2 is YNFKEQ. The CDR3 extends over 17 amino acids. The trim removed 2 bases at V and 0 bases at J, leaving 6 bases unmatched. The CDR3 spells CASSQRLARSSYNEQFF. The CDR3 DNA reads TGTGCCAGCAGCCAAAGACTAGCGCGAAGCTCCTACAATGAGCAGTTCTTC.

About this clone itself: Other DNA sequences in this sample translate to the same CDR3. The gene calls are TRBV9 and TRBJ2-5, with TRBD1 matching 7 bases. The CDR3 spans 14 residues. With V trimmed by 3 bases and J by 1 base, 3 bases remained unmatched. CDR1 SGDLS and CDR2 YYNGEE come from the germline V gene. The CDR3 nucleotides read TGTGCCAGCAGCGCCAGACAGGGCCAAGAGACCCAGTACTTC. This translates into CASSARQGQETQYF.

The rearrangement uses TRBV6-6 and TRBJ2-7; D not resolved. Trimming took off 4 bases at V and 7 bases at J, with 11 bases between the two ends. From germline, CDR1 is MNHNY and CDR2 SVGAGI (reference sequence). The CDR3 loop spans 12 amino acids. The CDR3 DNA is TGTGCCAGCAGTTGGGCCCAACGGGAGCAGTACTTC. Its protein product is CASSWAQREQYF.

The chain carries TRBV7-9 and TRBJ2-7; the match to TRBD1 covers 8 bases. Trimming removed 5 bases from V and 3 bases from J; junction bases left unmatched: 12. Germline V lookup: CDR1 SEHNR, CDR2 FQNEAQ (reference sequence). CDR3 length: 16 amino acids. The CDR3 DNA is TGTGCCAGCAGCCTCGGACAGGGCTACACCCTCTACGAGCAGTACTTC. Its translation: CASSLGQGYTLYEQYF.

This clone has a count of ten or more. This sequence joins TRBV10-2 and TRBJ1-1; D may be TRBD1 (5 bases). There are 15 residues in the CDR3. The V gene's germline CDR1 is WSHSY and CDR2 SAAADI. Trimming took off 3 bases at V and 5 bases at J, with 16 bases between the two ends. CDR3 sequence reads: CASSDLEREGTEAFF. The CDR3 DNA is TGCGCCAGCAGTGACCTGGAGCGGGAGGGGACTGAAGCTTTCTTT.

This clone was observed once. The CDR3 nucleotides read TGTGCCAGTGCAGGGGCGCGAAATCAGCCCCAGCATTTT. Translated: CASAGARNQPQHF. The genes are TRBV6-1 and TRBJ1-5; D may be TRBD1 (6 bases). Trimming took off 9 bases at V and 4 bases at J, with 13 bases between the two ends. CDR3 size: 13 residues. Germline V lookup: CDR1 MNHNS, CDR2 SASEGT.

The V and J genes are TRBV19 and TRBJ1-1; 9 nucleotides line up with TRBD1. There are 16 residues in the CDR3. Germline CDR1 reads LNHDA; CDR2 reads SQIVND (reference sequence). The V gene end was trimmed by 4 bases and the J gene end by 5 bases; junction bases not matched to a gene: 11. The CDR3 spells CASSKQQGAIGTEAFF. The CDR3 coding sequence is TGTGCCAGTAGTAAGCAACAGGGGGCGATCGGTACTGAAGCTTTCTTT. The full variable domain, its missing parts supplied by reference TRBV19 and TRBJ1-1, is DGGITQSPKYLFRKEGQNVTLSCEQNLNHDAMYWYRQDPGQGLRLIYYSQIVNDFQKGDIAEGYSVSREKKESFPLTVTSAQKNPTAFYLCASSKQQGAIGTEAFFGQGTRLTVV.

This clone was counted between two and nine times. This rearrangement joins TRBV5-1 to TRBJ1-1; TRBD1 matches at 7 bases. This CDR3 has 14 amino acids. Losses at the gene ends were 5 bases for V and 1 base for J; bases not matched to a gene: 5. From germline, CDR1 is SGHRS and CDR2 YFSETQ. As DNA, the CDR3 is TGCGCCAGCAGTTTCGGGACAGCGAACACTGAAGCTTTCTTT. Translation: CASSFGTANTEAFF.

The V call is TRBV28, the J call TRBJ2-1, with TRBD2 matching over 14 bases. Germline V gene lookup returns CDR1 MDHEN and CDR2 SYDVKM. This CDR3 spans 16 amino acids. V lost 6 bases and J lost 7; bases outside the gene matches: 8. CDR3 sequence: CASSRLAGGLVNEQFF. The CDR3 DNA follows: TGTGCCAGCAGCCGACTAGCGGGAGGGCTCGTAAATGAGCAGTTCTTC.

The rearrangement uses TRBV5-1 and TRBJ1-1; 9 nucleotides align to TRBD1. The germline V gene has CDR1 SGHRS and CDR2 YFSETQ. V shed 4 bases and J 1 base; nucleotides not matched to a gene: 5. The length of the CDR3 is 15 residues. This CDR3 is CASSPQGQGNTEAFF. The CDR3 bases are TGCGCCAGCAGCCCGCAGGGACAGGGGAACACTGAAGCTTTCTTT.

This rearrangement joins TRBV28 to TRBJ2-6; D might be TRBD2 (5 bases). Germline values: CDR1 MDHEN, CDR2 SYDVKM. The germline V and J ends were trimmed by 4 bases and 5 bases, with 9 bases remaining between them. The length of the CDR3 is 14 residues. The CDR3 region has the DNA TGTGCCAGCAGTTCCGGGGATCGGGCCAACGTCCTGACTTTC. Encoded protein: CASSSGDRANVLTF. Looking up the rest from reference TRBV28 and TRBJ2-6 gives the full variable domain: DVKVTQSSRYLVKRTGEKVFLECVQDMDHENMFWYRQDPGLGLRLIYFSYDVKMKEKGDIPEGYSVSREKKERFSLILESASTNQTSMYLCASSSGDRANVLTFGAGSRLTVL.

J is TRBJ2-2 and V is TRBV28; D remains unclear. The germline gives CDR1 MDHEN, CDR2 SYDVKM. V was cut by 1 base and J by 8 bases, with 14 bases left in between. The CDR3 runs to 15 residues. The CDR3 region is CASSLFTEKVGELFF. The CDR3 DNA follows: TGTGCCAGCAGTTTATTCACGGAGAAAGTGGGGGAGCTGTTTTTT.

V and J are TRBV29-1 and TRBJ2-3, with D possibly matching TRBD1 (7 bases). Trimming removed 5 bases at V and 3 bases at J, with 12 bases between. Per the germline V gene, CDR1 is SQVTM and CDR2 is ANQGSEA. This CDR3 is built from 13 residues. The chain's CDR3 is CSVSPGGTDTQYF. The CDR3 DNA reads TGCAGCGTTTCACCAGGGGGGACAGATACGCAGTATTTT.